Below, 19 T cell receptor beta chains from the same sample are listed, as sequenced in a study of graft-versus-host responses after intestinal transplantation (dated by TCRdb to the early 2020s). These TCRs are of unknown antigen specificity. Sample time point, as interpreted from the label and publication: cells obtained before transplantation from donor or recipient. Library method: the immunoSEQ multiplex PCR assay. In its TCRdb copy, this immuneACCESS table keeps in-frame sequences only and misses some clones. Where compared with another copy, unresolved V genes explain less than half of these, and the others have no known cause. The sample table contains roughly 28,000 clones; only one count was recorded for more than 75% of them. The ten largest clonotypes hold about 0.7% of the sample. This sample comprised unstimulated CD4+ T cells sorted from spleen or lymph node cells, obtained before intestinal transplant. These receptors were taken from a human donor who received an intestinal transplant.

CDR3 sequence (DNA): TGTGCCTGGAGTCCCACAGGGAACACTGAAGCTTTCTTT. It yields the protein CAWSPTGNTEAFF. This rearrangement joins TRBV30 to TRBJ1-1; D is possibly TRBD1 (5 bases). Trimming left V 2 bases short and J 1 base short, with 8 bases between. Germline-derived CDR1 and CDR2 are GTSNPN and SVGIG (reference sequence). This CDR3 spans 13 amino acids.

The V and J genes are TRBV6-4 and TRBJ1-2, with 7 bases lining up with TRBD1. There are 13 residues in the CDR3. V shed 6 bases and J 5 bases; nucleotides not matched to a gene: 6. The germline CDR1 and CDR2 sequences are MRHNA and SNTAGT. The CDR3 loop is CASRANRGYGYTF. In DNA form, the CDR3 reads TGTGCCAGCAGGGCCAACAGGGGATATGGCTACACCTTC.

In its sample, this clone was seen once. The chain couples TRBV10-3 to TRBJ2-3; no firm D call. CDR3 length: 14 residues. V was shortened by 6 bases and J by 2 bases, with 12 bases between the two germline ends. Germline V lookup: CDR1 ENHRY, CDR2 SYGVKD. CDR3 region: CAISVRAYTDTQYF. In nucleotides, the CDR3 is TGTGCCATCAGCGTAAGGGCCTACACAGATACGCAGTATTTT.

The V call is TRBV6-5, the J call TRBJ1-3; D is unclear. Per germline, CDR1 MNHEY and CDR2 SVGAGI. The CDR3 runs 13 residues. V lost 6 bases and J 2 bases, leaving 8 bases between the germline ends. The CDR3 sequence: CASREVAGNTIYF. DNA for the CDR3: TGTGCCAGCAGAGAGGTAGCTGGAAACACCATATATTTT.

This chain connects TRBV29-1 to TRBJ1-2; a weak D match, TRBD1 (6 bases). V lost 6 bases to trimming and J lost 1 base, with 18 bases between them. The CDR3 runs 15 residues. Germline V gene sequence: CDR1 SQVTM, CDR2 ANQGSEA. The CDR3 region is CSVPTGNVYNYGYTF. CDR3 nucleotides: TGCAGCGTCCCTACAGGGAATGTATATAACTATGGCTACACCTTC. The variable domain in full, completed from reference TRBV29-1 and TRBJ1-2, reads SAVISQKPSRDICQRGTSLTIQCQVDSQVTMMFWYRQQPGQSLTLIATANQGSEATYESGFVIDKFPISRPNLTFSTLTVSNMSPEDSSIYLCSVPTGNVYNYGYTFGSGTRLTVV.

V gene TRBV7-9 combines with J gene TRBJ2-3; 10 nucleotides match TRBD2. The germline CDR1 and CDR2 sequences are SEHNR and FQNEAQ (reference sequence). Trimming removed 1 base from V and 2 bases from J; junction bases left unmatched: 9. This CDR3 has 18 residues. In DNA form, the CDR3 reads TGTGCCAGCAGCTTAGTTTTGAGACTAGCGGGCCTCACAGATACGCAGTATTTT. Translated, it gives CASSLVLRLAGLTDTQYF.

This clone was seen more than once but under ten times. DNA for the CDR3: TGTGCCAGCAGCCAACTGCAGGGGGCAGCGAACACCGGGGAGCTGTTTTTT. This codes for CASSQLQGAANTGELFF. This sequence joins TRBV4-2 and TRBJ2-2; 8 bases agree with TRBD1. The CDR3 spans 17 residues. Germline CDR1 LGHNA, CDR2 YNFKEQ. V gave up 2 bases and J gave up 0 bases; unmatched junction bases: 5.

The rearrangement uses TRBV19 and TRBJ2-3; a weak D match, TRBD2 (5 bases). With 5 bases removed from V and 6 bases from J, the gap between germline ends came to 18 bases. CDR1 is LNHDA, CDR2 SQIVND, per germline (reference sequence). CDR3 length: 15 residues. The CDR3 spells CASSSSSFLRDTQYF. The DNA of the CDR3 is TGTGCCAGTAGTTCCTCTAGCTTCCTTCGGGATACGCAGTATTTT. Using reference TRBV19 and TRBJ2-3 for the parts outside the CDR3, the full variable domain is DGGITQSPKYLFRKEGQNVTLSCEQNLNHDAMYWYRQDPGQGLRLIYYSQIVNDFQKGDIAEGYSVSREKKESFPLTVTSAQKNPTAFYLCASSSSSFLRDTQYFGPGTRLTVL.

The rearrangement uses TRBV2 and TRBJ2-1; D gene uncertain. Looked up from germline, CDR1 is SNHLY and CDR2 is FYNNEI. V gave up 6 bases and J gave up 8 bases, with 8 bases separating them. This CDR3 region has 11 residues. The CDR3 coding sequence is TGTGCCAGCAGCGTCTATGATGAGCAGTTCTTC. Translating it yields CASSVYDEQFF.

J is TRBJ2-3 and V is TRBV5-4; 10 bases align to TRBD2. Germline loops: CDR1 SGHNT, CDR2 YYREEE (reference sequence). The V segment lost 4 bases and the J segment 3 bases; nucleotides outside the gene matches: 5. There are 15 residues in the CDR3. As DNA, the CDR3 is TGTGCCAGCAGCCAACGGACTAGCGGTACAGATACGCAGTATTTT. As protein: CASSQRTSGTDTQYF.

The CDR3 reads CASREGPGDTQYF. For the CDR3, the DNA is TGTGCCAGCAGGGAGGGCCCGGGGGATACGCAGTATTTT. The V and J genes are TRBV28 and TRBJ2-3; maybe TRBD2 (6 bases). The V gene lost 6 bases and the J gene lost 6 bases, with 13 bases spanning the gap. Germline CDR1 MDHEN, CDR2 SYDVKM. The CDR3 spans 13 residues.

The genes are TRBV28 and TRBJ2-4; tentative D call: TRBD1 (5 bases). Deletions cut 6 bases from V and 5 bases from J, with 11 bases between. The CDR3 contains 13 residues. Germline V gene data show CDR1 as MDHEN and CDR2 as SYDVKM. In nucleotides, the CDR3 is TGTGCCAGCAGGGTAGGGGTCGAAAACATTCAGTACTTC. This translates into CASRVGVENIQYF.

CDR3 in amino acids: CASSYDSYNEQFF. In DNA, the CDR3 is TGTGCCAGCAGCTATGACTCCTACAATGAGCAGTTCTTC. The chain employs TRBV7-3 and TRBJ2-1; no clear D. The CDR3 is made up of 13 amino acids. The germline V gene encodes CDR1 SGHTA and CDR2 FQGTGA. The V gene lost 4 bases and the J gene lost 0 bases, with 4 bases spanning the gap.

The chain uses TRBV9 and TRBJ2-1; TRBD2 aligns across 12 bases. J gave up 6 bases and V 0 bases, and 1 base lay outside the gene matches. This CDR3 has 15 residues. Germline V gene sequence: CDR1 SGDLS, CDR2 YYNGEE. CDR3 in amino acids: CASSVASGRANEQFF. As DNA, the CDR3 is TGTGCCAGCAGCGTAGCTAGCGGGAGGGCCAATGAGCAGTTCTTC.

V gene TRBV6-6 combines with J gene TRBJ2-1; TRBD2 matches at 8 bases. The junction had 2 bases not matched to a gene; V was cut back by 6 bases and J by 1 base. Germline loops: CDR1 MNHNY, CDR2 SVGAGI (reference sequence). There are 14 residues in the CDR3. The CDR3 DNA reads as TGTGCCAGCAGGCCTAGCGGGTCCTACAATGAGCAGTTCTTC. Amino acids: CASRPSGSYNEQFF.

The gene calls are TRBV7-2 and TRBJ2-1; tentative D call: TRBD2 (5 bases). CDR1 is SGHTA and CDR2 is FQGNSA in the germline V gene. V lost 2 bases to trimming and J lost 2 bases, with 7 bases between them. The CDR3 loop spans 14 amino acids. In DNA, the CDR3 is TGTGCCAGCAGCTTAACACTAGCCTACAATGAGCAGTTCTTC. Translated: CASSLTLAYNEQFF.

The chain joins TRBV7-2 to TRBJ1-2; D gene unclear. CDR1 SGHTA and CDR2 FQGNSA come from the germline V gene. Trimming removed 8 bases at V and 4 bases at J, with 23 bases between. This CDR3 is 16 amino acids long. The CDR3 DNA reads TGTGCCAGCGGCCCTCGCGATCGGATTTTCCCCTATGGCTACACCTTC. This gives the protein CASGPRDRIFPYGYTF.

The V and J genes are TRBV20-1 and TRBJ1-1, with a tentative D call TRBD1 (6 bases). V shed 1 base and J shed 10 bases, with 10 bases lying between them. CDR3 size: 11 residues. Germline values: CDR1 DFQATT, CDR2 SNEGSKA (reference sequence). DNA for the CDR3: TGCAGTGCTAGAGTGGGGGCGGGAGCTTTCTTT. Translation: CSARVGAGAFF.

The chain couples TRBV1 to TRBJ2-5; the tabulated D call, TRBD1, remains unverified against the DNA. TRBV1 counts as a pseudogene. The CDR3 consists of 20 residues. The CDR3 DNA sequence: TGCACCAGCAGCCATGCGACCTTACACCGGGACAGGGGGCGGAGGGAGACCCAGTACTTC. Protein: CTSSHATLHRDRGRRETQYF.